The text below deals with one T cell receptor beta chain. Its antigen is still unknown. The record originates from a study of cytomegalovirus exposure and HLA in healthy donors. Primers: 60 Vbeta forward and 13 Jbeta reverse. Profiling relied on immunoSEQ multiplex PCR, and the TCRdb table lists in-frame clones only, not all of them. The sample holds around 100,000 clones, about three quarters seen once. Trimming stripped 1 base from V and 0 bases from J, with 6 bases between. The CDR3 contains 14 residues. Germline-derived CDR1 and CDR2 are SGHKS and YYEKEE (reference sequence). Points from the study as a whole: Accounts indicate the classifier identified cytomegalovirus status with strong specificity and sensitivity. V- and J-gene trimming in TCR beta was tied to a missense DCLRE1C variant by an analysis performed later.

The sequenced sample was PBMCs. The TCR comes from a female donor in good health and CMV-seropositive. The chain links TRBV5-5 to TRBJ2-3, with D uncertain. The CDR3 reads CASSLQASTDTQYF. The CDR3 DNA reads as TGTGCCAGCAGCTTGCAGGCTAGCACAGATACGCAGTATTTT. The full variable domain, with the rest looked up from reference TRBV5-5 and TRBJ2-3, is DAGVTQSPTHLIKTRGQQVTLRCSPISGHKSVSWYQQVLGQGPQFIFQYYEKEERGRGNFPDRFSARQFPNYSSELNVNALLLGDSALYLCASSLQASTDTQYFGPGTRLTVL.